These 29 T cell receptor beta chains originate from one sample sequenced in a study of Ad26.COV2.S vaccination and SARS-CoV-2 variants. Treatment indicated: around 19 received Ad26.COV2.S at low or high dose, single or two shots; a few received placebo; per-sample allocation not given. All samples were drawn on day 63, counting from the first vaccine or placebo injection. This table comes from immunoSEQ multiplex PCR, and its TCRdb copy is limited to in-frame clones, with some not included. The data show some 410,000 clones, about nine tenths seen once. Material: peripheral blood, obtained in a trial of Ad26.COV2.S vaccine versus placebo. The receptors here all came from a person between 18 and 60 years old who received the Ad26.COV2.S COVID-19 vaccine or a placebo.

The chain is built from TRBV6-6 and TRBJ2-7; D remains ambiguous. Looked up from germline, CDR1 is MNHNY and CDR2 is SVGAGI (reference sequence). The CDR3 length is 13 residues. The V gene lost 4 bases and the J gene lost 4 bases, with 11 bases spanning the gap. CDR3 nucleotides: TGTGCCAGCAGTTCCGGTCCCCTTTACGAGCAGTACTTC. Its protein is CASSSGPLYEQYF.

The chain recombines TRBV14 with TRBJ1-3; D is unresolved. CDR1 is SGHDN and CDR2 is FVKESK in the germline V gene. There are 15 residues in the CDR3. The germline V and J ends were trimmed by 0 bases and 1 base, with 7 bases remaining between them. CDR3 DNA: TGTGCCAGCAGCCAAGACGGTACTTCTGGAAACACCATATATTTT. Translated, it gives CASSQDGTSGNTIYF.

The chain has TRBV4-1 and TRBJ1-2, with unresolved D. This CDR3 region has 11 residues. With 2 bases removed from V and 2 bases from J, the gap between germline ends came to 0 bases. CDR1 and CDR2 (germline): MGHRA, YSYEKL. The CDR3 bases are TGCGCCAGCAGCCAAAACTATGGCTACACCTTC. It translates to CASSQNYGYTF.

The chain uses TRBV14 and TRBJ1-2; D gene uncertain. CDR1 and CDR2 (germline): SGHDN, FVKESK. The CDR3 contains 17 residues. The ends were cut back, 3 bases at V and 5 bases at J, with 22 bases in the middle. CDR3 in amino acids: CASSHQSPGGSGYGYTF. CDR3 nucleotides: TGTGCCAGCAGCCACCAATCCCCAGGCGGAAGTGGGTATGGCTACACCTTC.

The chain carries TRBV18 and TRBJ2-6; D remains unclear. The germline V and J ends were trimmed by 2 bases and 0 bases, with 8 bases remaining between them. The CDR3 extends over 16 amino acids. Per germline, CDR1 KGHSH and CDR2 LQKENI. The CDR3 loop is CASSPTALSGANVLTF. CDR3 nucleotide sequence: TGTGCCAGCTCACCAACAGCCCTCTCTGGGGCCAACGTCCTGACTTTC. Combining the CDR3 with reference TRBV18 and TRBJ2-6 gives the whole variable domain NAGVMQNPRHLVRRRGQEARLRCSPMKGHSHVYWYRQLPEEGLKFMVYLQKENIIDESGMPKERFSAEFPKEGPSILRIQQVVRGDSAAYFCASSPTALSGANVLTFGAGSRLTVL.

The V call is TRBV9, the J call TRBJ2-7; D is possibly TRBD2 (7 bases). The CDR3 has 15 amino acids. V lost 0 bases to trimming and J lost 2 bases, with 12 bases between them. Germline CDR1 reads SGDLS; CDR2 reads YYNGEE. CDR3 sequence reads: CASSVGGGKAYEQYF. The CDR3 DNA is TGTGCCAGCAGCGTAGGCGGGGGCAAGGCCTACGAGCAGTACTTC.

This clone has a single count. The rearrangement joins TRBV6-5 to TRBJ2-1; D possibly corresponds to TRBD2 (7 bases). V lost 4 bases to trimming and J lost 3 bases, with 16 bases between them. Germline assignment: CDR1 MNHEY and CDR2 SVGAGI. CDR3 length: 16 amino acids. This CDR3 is CASSLGGASFYNEQFF. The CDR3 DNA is TGTGCCAGCAGTTTGGGGGGGGCTTCCTTCTACAATGAGCAGTTCTTC.

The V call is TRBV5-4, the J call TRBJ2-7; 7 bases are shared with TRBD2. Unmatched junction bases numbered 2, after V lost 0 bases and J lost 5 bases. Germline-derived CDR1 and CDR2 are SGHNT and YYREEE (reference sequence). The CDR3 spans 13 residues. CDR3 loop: CASSLVGTNEQYF. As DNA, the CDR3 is TGTGCCAGCAGCTTGGTAGGGACTAACGAGCAGTACTTC. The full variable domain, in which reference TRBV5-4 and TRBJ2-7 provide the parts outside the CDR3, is ETGVTQSPTHLIKTRGQQVTLRCSSQSGHNTVSWYQQALGQGPQFIFQYYREEENGRGNFPPRFSGLQFPNYSSELNVNALELDDSALYLCASSLVGTNEQYFGPGTRLTVT.

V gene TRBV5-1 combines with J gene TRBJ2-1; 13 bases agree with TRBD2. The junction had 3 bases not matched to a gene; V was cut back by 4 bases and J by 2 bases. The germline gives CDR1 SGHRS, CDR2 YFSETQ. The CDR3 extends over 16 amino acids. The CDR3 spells CASSLGLAGAYNEQFF. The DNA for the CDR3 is TGCGCCAGCAGCCTCGGACTAGCGGGGGCCTACAATGAGCAGTTCTTC.

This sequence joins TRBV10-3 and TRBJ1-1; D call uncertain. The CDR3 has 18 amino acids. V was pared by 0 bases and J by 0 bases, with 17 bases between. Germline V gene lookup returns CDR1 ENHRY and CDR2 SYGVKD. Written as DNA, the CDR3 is TGTGCCATCAGTGAGTCAGTTGTCGGCGGCGGCCTGAACACTGAAGCTTTCTTT. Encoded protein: CAISESVVGGGLNTEAFF.

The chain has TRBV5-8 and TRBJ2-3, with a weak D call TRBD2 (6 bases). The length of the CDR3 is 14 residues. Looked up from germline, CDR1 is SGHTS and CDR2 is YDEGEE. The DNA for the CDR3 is TGTGTTCCGACGGCGGGACGGTTGAGAGATACGCAGTATTTT. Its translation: CVPTAGRLRDTQYF.

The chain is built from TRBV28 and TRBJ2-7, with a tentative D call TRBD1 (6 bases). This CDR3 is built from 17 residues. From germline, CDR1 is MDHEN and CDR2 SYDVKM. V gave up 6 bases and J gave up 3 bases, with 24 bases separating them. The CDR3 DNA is TGTGCCAGCAGCCTCTCGGAATGGGACATACCTAGCTACGAGCAGTACTTC. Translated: CASSLSEWDIPSYEQYF.

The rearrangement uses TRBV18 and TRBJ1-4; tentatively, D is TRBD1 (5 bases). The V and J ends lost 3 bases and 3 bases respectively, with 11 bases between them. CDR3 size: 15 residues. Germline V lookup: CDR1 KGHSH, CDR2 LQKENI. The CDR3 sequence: CASSPLGAPNEKLFF. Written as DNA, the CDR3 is TGTGCCAGCTCACCGTTAGGGGCACCTAATGAAAAACTGTTTTTT.

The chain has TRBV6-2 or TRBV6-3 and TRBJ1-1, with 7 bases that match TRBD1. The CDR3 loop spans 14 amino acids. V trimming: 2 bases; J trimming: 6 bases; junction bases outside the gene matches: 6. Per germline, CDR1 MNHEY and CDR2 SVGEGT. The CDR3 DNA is TGTGCCAGCAGTTACCTGCAGGGGGGAGCTGAAGCTTTCTTT. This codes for CASSYLQGGAEAFF.

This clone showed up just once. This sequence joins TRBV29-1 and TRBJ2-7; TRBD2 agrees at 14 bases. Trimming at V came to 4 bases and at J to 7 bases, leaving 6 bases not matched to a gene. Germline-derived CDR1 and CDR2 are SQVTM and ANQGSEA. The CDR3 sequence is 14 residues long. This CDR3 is CSVAGLAGGGEQYF. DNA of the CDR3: TGCAGCGTTGCCGGACTAGCGGGGGGTGGAGAGCAGTACTTC.

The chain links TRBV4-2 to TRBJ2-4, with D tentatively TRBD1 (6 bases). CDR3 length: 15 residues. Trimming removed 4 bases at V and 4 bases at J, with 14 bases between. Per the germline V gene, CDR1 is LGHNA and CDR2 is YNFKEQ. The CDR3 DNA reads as TGTGCCAGCAGCCTCCGACAGGAGTGGAAAAACATTCAGTACTTC. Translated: CASSLRQEWKNIQYF.

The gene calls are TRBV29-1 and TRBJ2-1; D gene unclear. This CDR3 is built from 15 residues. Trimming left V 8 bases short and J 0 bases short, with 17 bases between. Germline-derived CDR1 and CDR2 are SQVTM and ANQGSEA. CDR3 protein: CSTSPQLSSYNEQFF. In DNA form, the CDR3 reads TGCAGCACCTCGCCGCAGTTAAGCTCCTACAATGAGCAGTTCTTC.

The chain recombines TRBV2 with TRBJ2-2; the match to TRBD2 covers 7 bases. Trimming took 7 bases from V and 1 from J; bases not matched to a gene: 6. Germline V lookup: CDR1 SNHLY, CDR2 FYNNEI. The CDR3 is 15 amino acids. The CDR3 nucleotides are TGTGCCAGCACCGGCGGGGGTATGAACACCGGGGAGCTGTTTTTT. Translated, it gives CASTGGGMNTGELFF.

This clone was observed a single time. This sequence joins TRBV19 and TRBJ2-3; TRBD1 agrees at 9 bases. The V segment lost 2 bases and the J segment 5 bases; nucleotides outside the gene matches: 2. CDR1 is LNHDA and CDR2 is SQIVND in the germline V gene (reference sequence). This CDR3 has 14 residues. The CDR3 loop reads CASSIWDREDTQYF. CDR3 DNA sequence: TGTGCCAGTAGTATATGGGACAGGGAAGATACGCAGTATTTT.

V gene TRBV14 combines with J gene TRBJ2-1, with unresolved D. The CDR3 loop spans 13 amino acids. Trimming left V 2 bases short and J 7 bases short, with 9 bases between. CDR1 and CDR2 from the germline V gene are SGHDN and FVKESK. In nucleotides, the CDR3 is TGTGCCAGCAGCCAATCCGACTTGAATGAGCAGTTCTTC. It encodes CASSQSDLNEQFF.

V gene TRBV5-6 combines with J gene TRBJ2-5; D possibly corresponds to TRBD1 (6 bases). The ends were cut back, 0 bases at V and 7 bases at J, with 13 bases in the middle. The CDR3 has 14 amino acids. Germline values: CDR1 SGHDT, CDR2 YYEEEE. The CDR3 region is CASSLAGDIGTQYF. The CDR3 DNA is TGTGCCAGCAGCTTGGCCGGGGACATAGGGACCCAGTACTTC.

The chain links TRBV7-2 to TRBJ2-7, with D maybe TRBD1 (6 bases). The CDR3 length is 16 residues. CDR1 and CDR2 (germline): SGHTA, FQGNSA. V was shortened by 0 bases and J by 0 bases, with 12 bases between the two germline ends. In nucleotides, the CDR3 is TGTGCCAGCAGCTTAGCCGGGACACCAAACTCCTACGAGCAGTACTTC. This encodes CASSLAGTPNSYEQYF.

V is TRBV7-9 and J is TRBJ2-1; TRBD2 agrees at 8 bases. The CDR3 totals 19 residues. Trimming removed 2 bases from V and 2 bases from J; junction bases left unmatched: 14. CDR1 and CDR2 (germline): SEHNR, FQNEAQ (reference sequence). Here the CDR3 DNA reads TGTGCCAGCAGCTTAACCCTGGCGGGAAGCGGGGGCGCCTACAATGAGCAGTTCTTC. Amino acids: CASSLTLAGSGGAYNEQFF.

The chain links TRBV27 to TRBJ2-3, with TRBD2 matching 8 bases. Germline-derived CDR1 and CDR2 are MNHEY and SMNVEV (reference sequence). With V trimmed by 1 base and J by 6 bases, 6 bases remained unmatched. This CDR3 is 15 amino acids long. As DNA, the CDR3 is TGTGCCAGCAGTTTATTTACGGGGGGGTGGGATACGCAGTATTTT. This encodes CASSLFTGGWDTQYF.

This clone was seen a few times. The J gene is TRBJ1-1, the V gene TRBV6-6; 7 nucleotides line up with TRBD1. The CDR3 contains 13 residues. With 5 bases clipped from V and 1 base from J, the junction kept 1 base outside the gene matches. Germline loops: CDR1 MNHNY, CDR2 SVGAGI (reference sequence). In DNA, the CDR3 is TGTGCCAGCAGTAACAGGGGGAACACTGAAGCTTTCTTT. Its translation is CASSNRGNTEAFF.

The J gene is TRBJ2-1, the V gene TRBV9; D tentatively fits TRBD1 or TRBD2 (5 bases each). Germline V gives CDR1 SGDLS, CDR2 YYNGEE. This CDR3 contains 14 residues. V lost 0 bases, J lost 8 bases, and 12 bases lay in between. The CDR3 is CASSVDGGRDEQFF. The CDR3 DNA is TGTGCCAGCAGCGTAGATGGGGGTAGGGATGAGCAGTTCTTC.

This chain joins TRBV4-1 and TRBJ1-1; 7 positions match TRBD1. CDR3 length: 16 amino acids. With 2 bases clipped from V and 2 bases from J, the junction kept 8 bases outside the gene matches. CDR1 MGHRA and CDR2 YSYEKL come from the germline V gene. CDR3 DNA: TGCGCCAGCAGCCAACCCTTAGACAGGGCTAACACTGAAGCTTTCTTT. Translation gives CASSQPLDRANTEAFF.

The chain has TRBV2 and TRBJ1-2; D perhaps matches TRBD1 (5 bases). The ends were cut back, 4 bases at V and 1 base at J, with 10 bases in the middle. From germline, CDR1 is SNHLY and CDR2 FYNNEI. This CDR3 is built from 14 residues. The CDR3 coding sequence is TGTGCCAGCAGTGTTCGGGGGGGTAACTATGGCTACACCTTC. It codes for CASSVRGGNYGYTF.

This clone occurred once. The CDR3 region is CASSLKGNTIYF. In nucleotides, the CDR3 is TGTGCCAGCAGCTTAAAGGGAAACACCATATATTTT. The rearrangement links TRBV7-8 to TRBJ1-3; D gene uncertain. Deletions cut 2 bases from V and 4 bases from J, with 3 bases between. CDR1 is SGHVS, CDR2 FQNEAQ, per germline. The CDR3 length is 12 residues.